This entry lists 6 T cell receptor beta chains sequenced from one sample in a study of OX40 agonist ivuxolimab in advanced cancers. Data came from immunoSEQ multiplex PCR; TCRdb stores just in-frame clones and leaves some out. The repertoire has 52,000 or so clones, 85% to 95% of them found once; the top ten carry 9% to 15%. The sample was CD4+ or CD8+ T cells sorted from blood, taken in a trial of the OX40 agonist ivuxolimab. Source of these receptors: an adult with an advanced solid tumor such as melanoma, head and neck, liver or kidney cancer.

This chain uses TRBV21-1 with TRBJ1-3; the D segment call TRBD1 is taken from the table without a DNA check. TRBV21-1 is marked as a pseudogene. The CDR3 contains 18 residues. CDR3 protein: CASSKVVGTGGEGNTIYF. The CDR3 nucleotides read TGTGCCAGCAGCAAAGTAGTAGGGACAGGGGGCGAAGGAAACACCATATATTTT.

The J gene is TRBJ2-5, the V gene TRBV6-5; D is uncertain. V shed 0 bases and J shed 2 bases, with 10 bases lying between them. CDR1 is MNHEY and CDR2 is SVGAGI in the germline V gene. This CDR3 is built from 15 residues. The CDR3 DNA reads TGTGCCAGCAGTTACTCGTCTTCCGAACAAGAGACCCAGTACTTC. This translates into CASSYSSSEQETQYF.

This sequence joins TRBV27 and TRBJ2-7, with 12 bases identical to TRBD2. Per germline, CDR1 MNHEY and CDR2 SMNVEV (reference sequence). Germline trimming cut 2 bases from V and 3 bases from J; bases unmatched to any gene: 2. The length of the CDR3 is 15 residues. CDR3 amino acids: CASSLAGLAGYEQYF. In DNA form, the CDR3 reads TGTGCCAGCAGTTTAGCGGGACTAGCGGGCTACGAGCAGTACTTC.

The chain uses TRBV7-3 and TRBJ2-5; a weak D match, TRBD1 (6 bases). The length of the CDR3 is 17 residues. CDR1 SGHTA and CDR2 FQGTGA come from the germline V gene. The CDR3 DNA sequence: TGTTGGGCGGTTAAGGGTGCTGGGACACTCTACCGGGAGACCCAGTACTTC. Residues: CWAVKGAGTLYRETQYF.

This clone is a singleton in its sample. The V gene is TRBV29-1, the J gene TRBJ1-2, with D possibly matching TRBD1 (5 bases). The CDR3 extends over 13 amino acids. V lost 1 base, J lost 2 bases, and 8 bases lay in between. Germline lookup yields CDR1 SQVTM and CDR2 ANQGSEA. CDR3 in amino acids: CSVEASGNYGYTF. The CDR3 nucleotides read TGCAGCGTTGAAGCCTCAGGGAACTATGGCTACACCTTC.

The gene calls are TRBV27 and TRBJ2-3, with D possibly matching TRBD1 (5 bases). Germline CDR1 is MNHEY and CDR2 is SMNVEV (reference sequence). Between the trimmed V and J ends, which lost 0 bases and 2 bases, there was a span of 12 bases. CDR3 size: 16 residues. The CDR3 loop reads CASSLSFRTITDTQYF. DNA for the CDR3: TGTGCCAGCAGTTTATCATTTCGGACAATCACAGATACGCAGTATTTT.